The 9 T cell receptor beta chains below come from one sample, sequenced in a study of cytomegalovirus exposure and HLA in healthy donors. The PCR contained 60 Vbeta and 13 Jbeta primers. Using immunoSEQ multiplex PCR, the repertoire was profiled, and TCRdb retains in-frame clones only, with some absent. Among about 100,000 clones listed, around three quarters were seen once. The source material was PBMCs. Receptors were obtained from a female donor in good health and CMV-seropositive.

The J gene is TRBJ2-3, the V gene TRBV4-1; unclear D gene. The CDR3 runs 16 residues. V was pared by 1 base and J by 1 base, with 12 bases between. CDR1 is MGHRA, CDR2 YSYEKL, per germline. CDR3 protein: CASSQANFLGTDTQYF. The CDR3 coding sequence is TGCGCCAGCAGCCAAGCGAACTTCCTGGGCACAGATACGCAGTATTTT.

The rearrangement uses TRBV2 and TRBJ2-3, with TRBD1 matching 8 bases. The V segment lost 4 bases and the J segment 1 base; nucleotides outside the gene matches: 4. Germline V gives CDR1 SNHLY, CDR2 FYNNEI. The CDR3 totals 15 residues. CDR3: CASSVDRGGTDTQYF. The CDR3 DNA sequence: TGTGCCAGCAGTGTCGACAGGGGAGGCACAGATACGCAGTATTTT.

The V call is TRBV7-2, the J call TRBJ2-1, with TRBD2 matching over 13 bases. Germline-derived CDR1 and CDR2 are SGHTA and FQGNSA. This CDR3 is 14 amino acids long. The trim removed 6 bases at V and 5 bases at J, leaving 1 base unmatched. The CDR3 is CASRGLAGNNEQFF. The DNA of the CDR3 is TGTGCCAGCAGGGGACTAGCGGGGAACAATGAGCAGTTCTTC.

This clone was detected only a few times. The CDR3 spells CASSLLLAGADTQYF. CDR3 bases: TGCGCCAGCAGCCTACTTCTAGCGGGAGCAGATACGCAGTATTTT. The chain employs TRBV5-1 and TRBJ2-3; TRBD2 matches 10 bases. The length of the CDR3 is 15 residues. The J segment lost 4 bases and the V segment lost 4 bases, leaving 6 bases of the junction unmatched. The germline V gene encodes CDR1 SGHRS and CDR2 YFSETQ.

This rearrangement joins TRBV4-2 to TRBJ2-3; 8 bases line up with TRBD2. CDR1 is LGHNA, CDR2 YNFKEQ, per germline. This CDR3 has 16 residues. Trimming took 0 bases from V and 4 from J; bases not matched to a gene: 6. In nucleotides, the CDR3 is TGTGCCAGCAGCCAAGATGGAGCGGGGGTGGCAGATACGCAGTATTTT. This codes for CASSQDGAGVADTQYF.

The genes are TRBV5-1 and TRBJ2-1; 10 nucleotides align to TRBD2. This CDR3 has 18 amino acids. In germline, CDR1 is SGHRS, CDR2 YFSETQ. Germline trimming cut 4 bases from V and 2 bases from J; bases unmatched to any gene: 12. The CDR3 bases are TGCGCCAGCAGCCGGGGGCTAGCGGGGGTCCTTACCTACAATGAGCAGTTCTTC. This codes for CASSRGLAGVLTYNEQFF.

The chain recombines TRBV19 with TRBJ1-3, with D uncertain. The CDR3 runs 13 residues. V was clipped by 1 base and J by 4 bases, with 5 bases between them. Per the germline V gene, CDR1 is LNHDA and CDR2 is SQIVND (reference sequence). The CDR3: CASSIGGGNTIYF. The CDR3 region has the DNA TGTGCCAGTAGTATAGGAGGCGGAAACACCATATATTTT. Filled out from reference TRBV19 and TRBJ1-3, the complete variable domain reads DGGITQSPKYLFRKEGQNVTLSCEQNLNHDAMYWYRQDPGQGLRLIYYSQIVNDFQKGDIAEGYSVSREKKESFPLTVTSAQKNPTAFYLCASSIGGGNTIYFGEGSWLTVV.

This clone was observed a single time. In DNA form, the CDR3 reads TGCGCCAGCAGCTCGGGTGGGCTAGCGGGCAATGAGCAGTTCTTC. This codes for CASSSGGLAGNEQFF. V gene TRBV5-1 combines with J gene TRBJ2-1; the match to TRBD2 covers 8 bases. CDR3 length: 15 amino acids. V was clipped by 3 bases and J by 6 bases; unmatched bases: 8. CDR1 is SGHRS and CDR2 is YFSETQ in the germline V gene.

The chain links TRBV27 to TRBJ2-1; 10 bases fit TRBD2. CDR3 length equals 14 residues. V shed 6 bases, J shed 7 bases, and the junction held 6 bases outside the gene matches. Germline CDR1 is MNHEY and CDR2 is SMNVEV (reference sequence). This CDR3 is CASSVLAGTNEQFF. CDR3 nucleotides: TGTGCCAGCAGCGTACTAGCGGGGACTAATGAGCAGTTCTTC.